The rows below give T cell receptor beta chains drawn from one sample of a study of blood T cell repertoires in COVID-19. The protocol was immunoSEQ multiplex PCR, while the TCRdb copy is restricted to in-frame clones and leaves out a portion. The data show around 140,000 clones, 81% seen once. Sequences were obtained from peripheral blood. Receptors were obtained from a woman aged 55 to 70 with active or convalescent COVID-19. The CDR3 runs from the conserved cysteine through the conserved F or W. The D gene is left open where the match is weak. Part of the rows lack a size; the others show once, few, many or a class for expanded clones.

>TRBJ1-2|once|NA|TRBV2
TGTGCCAGCAGCTACGACAGCTATGGCTACACCTTC
CASSYDSYGYTF
>TRBJ1-2|NA|TRBD1|TRBV6-2/TRBV6-3
TGTGCCAGCAGCCTACCGGGACAGACTAGCTACACCTTC
CASSLPGQTSYTF
>TRBJ1-1|NA|TRBD1|TRBV28
TGTGCCAGCAGTTTAGGACAGGGGGACCGGACTGAAGCTTTCTTT
CASSLGQGDRTEAFF
>TRBJ2-5|NA|NA|TRBV4-2
TGTGCCAGCAGCCAAGTGGCGGGGGAGACCCAGTACTTC
CASSQVAGETQYF
>TRBJ2-1|NA|TRBD2|TRBV10-2
TGCGCCAGCACCAGACTAGCGGGGGGACCCGCCTCCTACAATGAGCAGTTCTTC
CASTRLAGGPASYNEQFF
>TRBJ2-7|NA|NA|TRBV30
TGTGCCTGGAGTGTAAATCTAGTCGGCGAGCAGTACTTC
CAWSVNLVGEQYF
>TRBJ2-7|NA|NA|TRBV7-9
TGTGCCAGCAGCTTTATAGGGGCAAGTGGCGAGCAGTACTTC
CASSFIGASGEQYF
>TRBJ1-5|NA|NA|TRBV30
TGTGCCTGGAGTGTAGGCGGGGGAGGACAGCCCCAGCATTTT
CAWSVGGGGQPQHF
>TRBJ2-3|NA|NA|TRBV21-1
TGTGCCAGCAGCAAAGGGCTAGCGGGAAAGCCAGATACGCAGTATTTT
CASSKGLAGKPDTQYF
>TRBJ1-5|NA|NA|TRBV9
TGTGCCAGCAGCGTGGACCCAGGGTCCAATCAGCCCCAGCATTTT
CASSVDPGSNQPQHF
>TRBJ2-3|few|NA|TRBV4-1
TGCGCCAGCAGCCAGGCCCCTAGCACAGATACGCAGTATTTT
CASSQAPSTDTQYF
>TRBJ2-1|NA|TRBD1|TRBV29-1
TGCAGCGTTTTGGCAGGGGGCTACAATGAGCAGTTCTTC
CSVLAGGYNEQFF
>TRBJ1-2|many|NA|TRBV5-6
TGTGCCAGCAGCTTGCGAGACTATGGCTACACCTTC
CASSLRDYGYTF
>TRBJ1-4|NA|NA|TRBV18
TGTGCCAGCTCACCGGGCCCAGGGGAGGAAAAACTGTTTTTT
CASSPGPGEEKLFF
>TRBJ1-5|medium-sized|TRBD1|TRBV5-8
TGTGCCAGCAGCGTACAGGGGTATAGCAATCAGCCCCAGCATTTT
CASSVQGYSNQPQHF
>TRBJ1-5|once|NA|TRBV21-1
TGTGCCAGCAGCAAAGGTGCACCGAGGTATAGCAATCAGCCCCAGCATTTT
CASSKGAPRYSNQPQHF
>TRBJ1-5|NA|NA|TRBV10-3
TGTGCCATCAGTGAGGGACGGGGGGATAGCAATCAGCCCCAGCATTTT
CAISEGRGDSNQPQHF
>TRBJ1-1|few|TRBD1|TRBV6-5
TGTGCCAGCCGACGACAGGGGAAGAACACTGAAGCTTTCTTT
CASRRQGKNTEAFF
>TRBJ1-2|once|TRBD1|TRBV6-1
TGTGCCAGCAGTGAACAGGGGGCGTTAGGCTACACCTTC
CASSEQGALGYTF
>TRBJ1-6|NA|TRBD1|TRBV6-6
TGTGCCAGCAGTCAACAGGGGGGGAACTCACCCCTCCACTTT
CASSQQGGNSPLHF
>TRBJ2-1|NA|NA|TRBV28
TGTGCCAGCAGTTTCGGCGTCAGGGGGGAGTTCTTC
CASSFGVRGEFF
>TRBJ2-1|NA|NA|TRBV4-3
TGCGCCAGCAGCCAAGATTTCAGCGGGTCCTACAATGAGCAGTTCTTC
CASSQDFSGSYNEQFF
>TRBJ2-1|NA|TRBD2|TRBV13
TGTGCCAGCAGCTTAAATAGCGGGGGGTACAATGAGCAGTTCTTC
CASSLNSGGYNEQFF
>TRBJ2-3|NA|NA|TRBV3-1/TRBV3-2
TGTGCCAGCAGCCCACCTGCGGGCGGGCCGTCTAGCACAGATACGCAGTATTTT
CASSPPAGGPSSTDTQYF